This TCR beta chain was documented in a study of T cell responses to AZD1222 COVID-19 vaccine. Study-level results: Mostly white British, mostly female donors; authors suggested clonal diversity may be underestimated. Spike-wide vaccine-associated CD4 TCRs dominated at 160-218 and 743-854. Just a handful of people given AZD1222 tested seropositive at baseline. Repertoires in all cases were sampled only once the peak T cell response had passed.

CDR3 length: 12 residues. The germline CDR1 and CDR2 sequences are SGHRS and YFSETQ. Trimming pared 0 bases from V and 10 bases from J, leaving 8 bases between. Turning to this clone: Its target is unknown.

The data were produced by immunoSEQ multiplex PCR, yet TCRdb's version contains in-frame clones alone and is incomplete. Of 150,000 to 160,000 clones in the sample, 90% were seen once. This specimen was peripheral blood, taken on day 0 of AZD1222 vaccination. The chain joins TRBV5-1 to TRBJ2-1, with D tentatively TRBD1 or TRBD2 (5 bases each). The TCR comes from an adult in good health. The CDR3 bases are TGCGCCAGCAGCTTGGGGGGGTCAGAGCAGTTCTTC. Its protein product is CASSLGGSEQFF. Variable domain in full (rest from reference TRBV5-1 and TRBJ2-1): KAGVTQTPRYLIKTRGQQVTLSCSPISGHRSVSWYQQTPGQGLQFLFEYFSETQRNKGNFPGRFSGRQFSNSRSEMNVSTLELGDSALYLCASSLGGSEQFFGPGTRLTVL.